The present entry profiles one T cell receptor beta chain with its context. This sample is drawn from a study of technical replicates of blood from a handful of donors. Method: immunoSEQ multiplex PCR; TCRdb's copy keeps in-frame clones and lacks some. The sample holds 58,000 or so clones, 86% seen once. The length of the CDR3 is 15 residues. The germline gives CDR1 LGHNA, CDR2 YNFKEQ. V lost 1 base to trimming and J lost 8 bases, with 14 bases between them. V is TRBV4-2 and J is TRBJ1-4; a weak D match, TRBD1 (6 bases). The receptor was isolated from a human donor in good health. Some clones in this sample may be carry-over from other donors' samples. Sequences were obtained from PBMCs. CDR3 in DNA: TGTGCCAGCAGCCAAGCTCAGGGGAGGGCGGAAAAACTGTTTTTT. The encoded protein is CASSQAQGRAEKLFF.